The present T cell receptor beta chain was sequenced within a study of blood T cell repertoires in COVID-19. Here immunoSEQ multiplex PCR was the method, and the copy in TCRdb shows in-frame clones only, minus some. The sample contains 150,000 to 200,000 clones, about 90% of which appear only once. V was shortened by 0 bases and J by 0 bases, with 9 bases between the two germline ends. The germline V gene encodes CDR1 MGHRA and CDR2 YSYEKL. There are 16 residues in the CDR3. The chain employs TRBV4-1 and TRBJ1-3; no definite D call. The sequence was collected from a woman aged 50 to 60 who had recovered from COVID-19. Sample: PBMCs or T cells enriched from blood (not recorded which). The CDR3 loop is CASSQEASFSGNTIYF. The CDR3 region has the DNA TGCGCCAGCAGCCAAGAGGCTAGTTTCTCTGGAAACACCATATATTTT.